This entry lists 4 T cell receptor beta chains sequenced from one sample in a study of cytomegalovirus exposure and HLA in healthy donors. Produced via immunoSEQ multiplex PCR; TCRdb's table is partial and in-frame only. The sample contains fewer than 90,000 clones, 94% of which appear only once. Input material: PBMCs. These receptors originate from a woman younger than 30 in good health and CMV-seronegative.

V is TRBV27 and J is TRBJ2-1, with 12 bases aligning to TRBD2. CDR1 is MNHEY and CDR2 is SMNVEV in the germline V gene (reference sequence). The CDR3 is 14 residues long. V was clipped by 3 bases and J by 14 bases; unmatched bases: 8. The CDR3, as DNA: TGTGCCAGCAGTTTTTTTTCTAGCGGGAGGGCCGAGTTCTTC. Protein product: CASSFFSSGRAEFF.

This clone was recorded once. J is TRBJ2-3 and V is TRBV5-4; TRBD2 matches at 7 bases. The V segment lost 4 bases and the J segment 6 bases; nucleotides outside the gene matches: 11. The germline V gene has CDR1 SGHNT and CDR2 YYREEE (reference sequence). The length of the CDR3 is 15 residues. For the CDR3, the DNA is TGTGCCAGCAGCCCCGAGGGACTAAAGGGGGATACGCAGTATTTT. This sequence encodes CASSPEGLKGDTQYF.

V is TRBV7-3 and J is TRBJ2-2, with 12 bases lining up with TRBD2. Germline trimming cut 5 bases from V and 5 bases from J; bases unmatched to any gene: 9. Germline CDR1 SGHTA, CDR2 FQGTGA. The CDR3 spans 17 residues. CDR3 residues: CASSPLTGTSGTGELFF. For the CDR3, the DNA is TGTGCCAGCAGCCCCCTCACCGGGACTAGCGGGACCGGGGAGCTGTTTTTT.

The CDR3 DNA is TGTGCCAGCAGCACCGTAGCCGGCGGCTACGAGCAGTACTTC. The encoded protein is CASSTVAGGYEQYF. The chain links TRBV7-9 to TRBJ2-7; D is unclear. Deletions cut 5 bases from V and 3 bases from J, with 14 bases between. Germline V gives CDR1 SEHNR, CDR2 FQNEAQ (reference sequence). The CDR3 consists of 14 residues.